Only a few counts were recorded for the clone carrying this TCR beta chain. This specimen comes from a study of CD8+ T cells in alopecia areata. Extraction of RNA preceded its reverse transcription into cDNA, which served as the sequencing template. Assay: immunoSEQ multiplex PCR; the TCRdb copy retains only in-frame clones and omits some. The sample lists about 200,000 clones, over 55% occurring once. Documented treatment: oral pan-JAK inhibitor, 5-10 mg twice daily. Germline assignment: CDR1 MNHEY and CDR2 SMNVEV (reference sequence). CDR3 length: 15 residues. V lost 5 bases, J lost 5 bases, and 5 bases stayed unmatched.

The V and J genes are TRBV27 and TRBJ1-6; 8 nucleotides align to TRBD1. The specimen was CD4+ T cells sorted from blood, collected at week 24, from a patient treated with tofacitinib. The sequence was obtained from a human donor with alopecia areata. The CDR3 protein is CASSGGQGDNSPLHF. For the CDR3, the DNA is TGTGCCAGCAGTGGAGGACAGGGTGATAATTCACCCCTCCACTTT.